Given below is one TCR beta chain in context. Clones were sequenced by immunoSEQ multiplex PCR, and TCRdb holds only the in-frame ones, with some missing. Here the sample spans tens of thousands of clones, over 85% being singletons. CDR3 length equals 16 residues. Germline CDR1 LGHDT, CDR2 YNNKEL (reference sequence). Trimming removed 3 bases from V and 1 base from J; junction bases left unmatched: 5. This sequence was found in a man in his forties or fifties with rheumatoid arthritis. The sequencing input was PBMCs. The V call is TRBV3-1 (or the pseudogene TRBV3-2), the J call TRBJ1-1; 10 bases fit TRBD1. CDR3 in DNA: TGTGCCAGCAGCCAGCGACGGGACAGGGGGAACACTGAAGCTTTCTTT. Translated, it gives CASSQRRDRGNTEAFF.